The 3 T cell receptor beta chains presented below share a single source sample, sequenced in a study of cytomegalovirus exposure and HLA in healthy donors. A multiplex PCR was run with 60 Vbeta primers and 13 Jbeta primers. Sequenced by immunoSEQ multiplex PCR; TCRdb stores in-frame clones only, minus some. The sample contains 83,000 or so clones, 80% to 90% of which appear only once. Sequences were obtained from PBMCs. The receptors originated from a woman in her 30s in good health and CMV-seronegative.

The chain couples TRBV28 to TRBJ1-1; D possibly corresponds to TRBD1 (5 bases). V gave up 6 bases and J gave up 5 bases, with 19 bases separating them. Germline CDR1 is MDHEN and CDR2 is SYDVKM. The CDR3 runs to 15 residues. CDR3 in amino acids: CASSPGWGGGTEAFF. Here the CDR3 DNA reads TGTGCCAGCAGCCCCGGGTGGGGGGGAGGTACTGAAGCTTTCTTT.

The chain couples TRBV29-1 to TRBJ1-1, with D maybe TRBD1 (6 bases). Trimming pared 3 bases from V and 4 bases from J, leaving 6 bases between. In germline, CDR1 is SQVTM, CDR2 ANQGSEA. The CDR3 loop spans 11 amino acids. Here the CDR3 DNA reads TGCAGCGTTGACAGGGGCACTGAAGCTTTCTTT. Residues: CSVDRGTEAFF.

The gene calls are TRBV5-4 and TRBJ2-7, with TRBD2 as a possible D gene (5 bases). This CDR3 has 13 residues. CDR1 is SGHNT, CDR2 YYREEE, per germline (reference sequence). V gave up 3 bases and J gave up 7 bases, with 14 bases separating them. The chain's CDR3 is CASSSKGVREQYF. Written as DNA, the CDR3 is TGTGCCAGCAGCTCGAAGGGAGTCCGGGAGCAGTACTTC.